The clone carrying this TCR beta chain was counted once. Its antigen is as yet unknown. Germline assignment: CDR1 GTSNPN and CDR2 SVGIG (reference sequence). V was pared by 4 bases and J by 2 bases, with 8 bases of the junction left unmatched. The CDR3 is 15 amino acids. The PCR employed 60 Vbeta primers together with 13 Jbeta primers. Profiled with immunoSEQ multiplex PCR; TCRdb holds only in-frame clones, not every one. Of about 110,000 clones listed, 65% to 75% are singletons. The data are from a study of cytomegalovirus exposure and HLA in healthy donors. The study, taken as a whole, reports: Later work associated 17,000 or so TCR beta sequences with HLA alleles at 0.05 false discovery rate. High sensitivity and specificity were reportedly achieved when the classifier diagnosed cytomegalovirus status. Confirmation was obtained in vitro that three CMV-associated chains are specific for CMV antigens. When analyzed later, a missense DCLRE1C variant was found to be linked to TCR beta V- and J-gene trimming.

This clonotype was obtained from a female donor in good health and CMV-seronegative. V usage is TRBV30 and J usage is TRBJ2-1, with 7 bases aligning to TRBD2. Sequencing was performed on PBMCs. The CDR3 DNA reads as TGTGCCTGGAATAGGAAGCGGGAAGCCTACAATGAGCAGTTCTTC. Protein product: CAWNRKREAYNEQFF.